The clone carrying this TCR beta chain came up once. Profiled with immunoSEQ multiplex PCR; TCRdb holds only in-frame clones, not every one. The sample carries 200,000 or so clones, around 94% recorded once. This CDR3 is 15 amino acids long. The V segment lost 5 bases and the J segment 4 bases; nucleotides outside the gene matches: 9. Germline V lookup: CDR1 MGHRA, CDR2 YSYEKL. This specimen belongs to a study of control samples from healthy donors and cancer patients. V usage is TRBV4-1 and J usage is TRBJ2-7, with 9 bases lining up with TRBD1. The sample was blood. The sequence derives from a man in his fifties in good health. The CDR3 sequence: CASSESGTGTYEQYF. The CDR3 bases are TGCGCCAGCAGCGAAAGCGGGACAGGGACTTACGAGCAGTACTTC.